The entry below describes one TCR beta chain. The target antigen is unknown. The data stem from a study of T cell responses to AZD1222 COVID-19 vaccine. Study-level points and caveats: As reported, nearly half of all spike-specific TCRs target variant regions that are unmutated. The CD4 TCRs associated with vaccination extended across spike and predominated at 160-218 and 743-854. The breadth and depth of Spike-specific TCRs increased once two AZD1222 doses had been given.

V lost 4 bases and J lost 6; bases outside the gene matches: 8. Germline lookup yields CDR1 LGHDT and CDR2 YNNKEL (reference sequence). CDR3 length equals 17 residues. Clones were read by immunoSEQ multiplex PCR, and TCRdb kept only the in-frame ones, dropping some. Of roughly 140,000 clones listed, 88% are singletons. V is TRBV3-1 (or the pseudogene TRBV3-2) and J is TRBJ2-1, with 14 bases aligning to TRBD2. The starting material was peripheral blood, obtained 28 days after the second AZD1222 dose. The TCR sequence derives from an adult who received the AZD1222 COVID-19 vaccine. The CDR3 DNA is TGTGCCAGCAGCCCCGGGACTAGCGGGGGAAAACGCAATGAGCAGTTCTTC. It translates to CASSPGTSGGKRNEQFF.